The 2 T cell receptor beta chains below all came from one sample that was sequenced in a study of cytomegalovirus exposure and HLA in healthy donors. This PCR relied on a set of 60 Vbeta primers and 13 Jbeta primers. The protocol was immunoSEQ multiplex PCR, while the TCRdb copy is restricted to in-frame clones and leaves out a portion. This table holds about 180,000 clones, about 80% found once. Sequenced input: PBMCs. The receptors come from a man aged 25 to 40 in good health and CMV-seronegative.

V and J are TRBV5-1 and TRBJ2-7, with 12 bases lining up with TRBD2. From germline, CDR1 is SGHRS and CDR2 YFSETQ. This CDR3 has 16 residues. Unmatched junction bases numbered 6, after V lost 1 base and J lost 4 bases. The CDR3 DNA is TGCGCCAGCAGCTTGTCGGCTAGCGGGGGGGCGTACGAGCAGTACTTC. Translated: CASSLSASGGAYEQYF. Combining the CDR3 with reference TRBV5-1 and TRBJ2-7 gives the whole variable domain KAGVTQTPRYLIKTRGQQVTLSCSPISGHRSVSWYQQTPGQGLQFLFEYFSETQRNKGNFPGRFSGRQFSNSRSEMNVSTLELGDSALYLCASSLSASGGAYEQYFGPGTRLTVT.

This chain joins TRBV7-9 and TRBJ2-3; a weak D match, TRBD2 (5 bases). The length of the CDR3 is 15 residues. Germline V lookup: CDR1 SEHNR, CDR2 FQNEAQ (reference sequence). Trimming removed 1 base at V and 0 bases at J, with 8 bases between. CDR3 DNA: TGTGCCAGCAGCTTAGGGGAGTCTAGCACAGATACGCAGTATTTT. Amino acid sequence: CASSLGESSTDTQYF. Looking up the rest from reference TRBV7-9 and TRBJ2-3 gives the full variable domain: DTGVSQNPRHKITKRGQNVTFRCDPISEHNRLYWYRQTLGQGPEFLTYFQNEAQLEKSRLLSDRFSAERPKGSFSTLEIQRTEQGDSAMYLCASSLGESSTDTQYFGPGTRLTVL.